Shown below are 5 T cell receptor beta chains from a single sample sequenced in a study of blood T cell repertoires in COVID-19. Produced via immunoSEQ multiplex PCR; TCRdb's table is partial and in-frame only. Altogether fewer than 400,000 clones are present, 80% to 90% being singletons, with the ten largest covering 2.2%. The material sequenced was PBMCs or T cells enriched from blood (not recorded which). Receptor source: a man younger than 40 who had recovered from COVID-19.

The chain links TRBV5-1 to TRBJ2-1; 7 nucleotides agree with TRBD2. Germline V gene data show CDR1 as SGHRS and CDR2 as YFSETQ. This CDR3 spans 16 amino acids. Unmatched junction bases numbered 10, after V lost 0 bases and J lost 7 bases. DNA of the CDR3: TGCGCCAGCAGCTTGGACGGGTCGGGGGGTAGGAATGAGCAGTTCTTC. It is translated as CASSLDGSGGRNEQFF. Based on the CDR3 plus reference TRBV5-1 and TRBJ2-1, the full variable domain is KAGVTQTPRYLIKTRGQQVTLSCSPISGHRSVSWYQQTPGQGLQFLFEYFSETQRNKGNFPGRFSGRQFSNSRSEMNVSTLELGDSALYLCASSLDGSGGRNEQFFGPGTRLTVL.

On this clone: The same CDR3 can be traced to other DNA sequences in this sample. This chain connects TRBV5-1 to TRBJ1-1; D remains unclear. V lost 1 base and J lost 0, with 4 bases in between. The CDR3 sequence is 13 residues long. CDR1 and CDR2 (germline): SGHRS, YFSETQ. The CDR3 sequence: CASSLTLNTEAFF. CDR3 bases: TGCGCCAGCAGCTTGACTCTGAACACTGAAGCTTTCTTT. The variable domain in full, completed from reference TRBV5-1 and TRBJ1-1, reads KAGVTQTPRYLIKTRGQQVTLSCSPISGHRSVSWYQQTPGQGLQFLFEYFSETQRNKGNFPGRFSGRQFSNSRSEMNVSTLELGDSALYLCASSLTLNTEAFFGQGTRLTVV.

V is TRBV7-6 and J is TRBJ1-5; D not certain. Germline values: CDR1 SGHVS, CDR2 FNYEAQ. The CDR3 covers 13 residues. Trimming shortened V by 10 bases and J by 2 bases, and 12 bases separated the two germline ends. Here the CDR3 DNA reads TGTGCCACCTCCCTGGGCGGCAATCAGCCCCAGCATTTT. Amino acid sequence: CATSLGGNQPQHF.

The CDR3 spells CASRASGGLETQYF. The CDR3 DNA follows: TGTGCCAGCAGAGCGAGCGGGGGGCTTGAGACCCAGTACTTC. The rearrangement joins TRBV2 to TRBJ2-5, with 9 bases matching TRBD2. In germline, CDR1 is SNHLY, CDR2 FYNNEI. V gave up 6 bases and J gave up 5 bases; unmatched junction bases: 7. The CDR3 consists of 14 residues.

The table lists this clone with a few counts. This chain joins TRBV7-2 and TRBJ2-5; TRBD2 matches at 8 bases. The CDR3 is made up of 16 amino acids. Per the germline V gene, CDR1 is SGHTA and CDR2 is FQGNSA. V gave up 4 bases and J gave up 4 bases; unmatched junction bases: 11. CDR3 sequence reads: CASSSLAGSPAETQYF. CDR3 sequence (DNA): TGTGCCAGCAGCTCTTTAGCGGGGAGCCCCGCAGAGACCCAGTACTTC.